What follows is one TCR beta chain and its context. Ten or more counts support this clonotype. No antigen is known for it. One base away there is no much larger clone; base qualities are not given. Per the publication, the time point label means: newly diagnosed GD, antithyroid drugs for less than 3 months. For both TCR sequencing and RNA sequencing, RNA was extracted from PBMCs in TRIzol. Graves' disease was diagnosed according to American Thyroid Association guidelines. Recruitment of patients was carried out at an endocrinology department in Xi'an, China. Each patient gave 8.5 to 9.5 milliliters of peripheral blood, collected in an EDTA anticoagulant tube. Ficoll Paque Plus density gradient separation was used to isolate PBMCs, and no further T cell sorting was done. RNA quality was checked with an Agilent 2100 Bioanalyzer and agarose gel, and concentration with a NanoDrop 2000. This record belongs to a study of regulatory T cells in long-lasting Graves disease (dated by TCRdb to the early 2020s). Broadly, across the study: Antithyroid drugs had been taken for less than 3 months by newly diagnosed Graves' disease patients. This study used TCR sequencing and RNA sequencing of peripheral blood to compare persistent Graves' disease patients against newly diagnosed Graves' disease patients. The study was conducted in China and was registered as a clinical trial. A total of about 33 samples underwent TCR sequencing: about 13 from persistent and roughly 20 from newly diagnosed Graves' disease patients.

Library method: multiplex PCR. The run used an Illumina HiSeq 4000. CDR3 regions were amplified by Arm-PCR with iRepertoire HTBI primers to construct TCR beta libraries. Before sequencing, the PCR products went through gel purification. Per the source publication's procedure: A total of fewer than 65 TRBV and 14 TRBJ segments were identified across samples and were used for gene usage analysis of CDR3 amino acid clonotypes. COPE and FqMerger were used to merge filtered high-quality paired reads into contigs. Contigs were aligned with BLAST to IMGT TRBV, TRBD and TRBJ reference genes, and CDR3 was defined per IMGT. Any clonotype with a frequency above 0.1% was classified as a highly expanded clone. Shannon entropy was used to measure repertoire diversity, and the Gini coefficient was used to measure V-J evenness. Public clonotypes were defined as clonotypes shared by more than one individual. Through fastp at Q25 and MiXCR, TCRdb rebuilt clones from the public reads, retaining in-frame beta chains. For every CDR3 protein sequence, its rows merge into one entry that carries the most common genes and DNA. These V and J calls are TCRdb output, not the study's own analysis. This sample is represented by fewer than 650,000 distinct CDR3 sequences; about 16% of them were singletons. The ten top clones hold around 13% of the sample.

Broader findings and caveats from the paper: Only peripheral blood was studied, because thyroid tissue, the primary lesion, was inaccessible. The small sample size was acknowledged by the authors as a limitation that may reduce accuracy. Persistent Graves' disease patients showed lower TCR Shannon entropy and fewer highly expanded clones than newly diagnosed patients, suggesting clonal expansion. More public clonotypes were shared among persistent patients (2,741) than among newly diagnosed patients (966). Preferential use of TRBV28, TRBJ1-2 and TRBJ2-5 was observed in persistent disease, whereas TRBV20-1 and TRBJ2-1 were favored in newly diagnosed disease. Only the TCR beta chain was sequenced and analyzed.

Spanning cysteine to phenylalanine, the CDR3 consists of 14 amino acids. Just CDR3 DNA is preserved here, 42 bases in frame from base 1. The germline V gene yields SGHRS for CDR1 and YFSETQ for CDR2. V and J are truncated by 3 bases and 5 bases respectively, leaving an intervening sequence of 14 bases. Separately, the same data were catalogued under a study of T cells in Graves' hyperthyroidism and ophthalmopathy. Per that second paper: Graves' hyperthyroidism was defined as stable when no progression to ophthalmopathy occurred over 18 months of follow-up. Hyperthyroidism patients were newly diagnosed, had a disease duration of under 2 months, and were aged 18 to 65 years. The study excluded patients with uncontrolled infections, other autoimmune diseases, pregnancy or lactation. Diagnoses relied on clinical symptoms, serum thyroxine and TRAb, thyroid ultrasound and orbital computed tomography. A first-round RT-PCR of the TCR CDR3 used the HTBI primer set with the Qiagen OneStep RT-PCR kit. Most expanded thyroid clonotypes (frequency above 0.001) were also detected in blood, suggesting blood repertoires may reflect thyroid immune responses. A model built on a 13 V-J signature distinguished ophthalmopathy from stable hyperthyroidism, reaching 87.88% sensitivity and under 84% specificity in cross-validation and 80%/75% in testing. During validation, the model predicted progression to ophthalmopathy a median of roughly 7.1 months ahead of onset, with around 71% sensitivity and 72% to 80% specificity. TCR V-J signatures able to tell the groups apart were searched for in a discovery cohort of 90 to 100 patients, of whom around 42 had Graves' ophthalmopathy and more than 55 had stable Graves' hyperthyroidism. Prospective prediction of ophthalmopathy was tested in an independent validation cohort of fewer than 20 hyperthyroidism patients and some 17 patients who later progressed to ophthalmopathy. The 75 to 100 discovery patients were randomly divided into training and test sets at a 7:3 ratio. Thyroid tissue and blood T-cell repertoires from several Graves' hyperthyroidism patients were also compared in the study. After sampling, hyperthyroidism patients received methimazole starting at 30 mg daily, and ophthalmopathy patients received high-dose intravenous methylprednisolone. Libraries were constructed in a second round of multiplex PCR, after which size selection and purification were carried out. Sequencing of the libraries was done on an Illumina HiSeq2000 using paired-end 100 bp reads. SOAPnuke was used to process the raw data, removing reads that contained adapters or uncalled bases, had a mean Phred below 15, or lacked an exact match to the constant primer or identifier. High-quality paired reads were merged with COPE v1.2.5, and unique nucleotide sequences were defined as clonotypes. Clonotypes were aligned to IMGT TRBV, TRBD and TRBJ reference segments using MiTCR v1.1. The analysis included only V-J combinations with a frequency above 0.0001, which together covered over 98% of the repertoires. A TCS score was defined as the ratio between F50 (clonal expansion) and ExV (chaos), using BLOSUM62-based TCRdist between CDR3 peptides within each V-J. Welch's t-statistics and random forest reduced some 510 V-J features to roughly 13, which were used in a naive Bayes classifier (R e1071). Sample size was not statistically predetermined, and blinding of investigators to group allocation was not performed. The paper reports TCR Vbeta CDR3 sequencing of some 140 peripheral blood samples: around 41 ophthalmopathy, under 80 hyperthyroidism and approximately 17 progressor patients.

The material was peripheral blood mononuclear cells (PBMCs), obtained at new diagnosis, from a patient treated with antithyroid drugs. The sequence was collected from a young man with Graves disease. Donor details come from another sample of the same person, matched by shared clones. This chain joins TRBV5-1 to TRBJ1-1, and possibly TRBD1, on 5 matching bases. The nucleotides read TGCGCCAGCAGCTCGGCGATCGGGGGAACTGAAGCTTTCTTT. The resulting protein is CASSSAIGGTEAFF.